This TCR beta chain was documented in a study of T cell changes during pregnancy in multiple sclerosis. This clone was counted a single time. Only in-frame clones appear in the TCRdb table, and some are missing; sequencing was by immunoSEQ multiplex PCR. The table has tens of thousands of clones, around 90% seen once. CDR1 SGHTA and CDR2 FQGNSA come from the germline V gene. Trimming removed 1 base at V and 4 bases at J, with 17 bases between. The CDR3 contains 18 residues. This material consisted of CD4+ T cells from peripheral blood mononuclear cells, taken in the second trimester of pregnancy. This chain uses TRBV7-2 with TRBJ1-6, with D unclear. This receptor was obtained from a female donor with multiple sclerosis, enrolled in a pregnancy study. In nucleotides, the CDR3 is TGTGCCAGCAGCTTAGAATCCCCTCGTTTGCAGTATAATTCACCCCTCCACTTT. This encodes CASSLESPRLQYNSPLHF.